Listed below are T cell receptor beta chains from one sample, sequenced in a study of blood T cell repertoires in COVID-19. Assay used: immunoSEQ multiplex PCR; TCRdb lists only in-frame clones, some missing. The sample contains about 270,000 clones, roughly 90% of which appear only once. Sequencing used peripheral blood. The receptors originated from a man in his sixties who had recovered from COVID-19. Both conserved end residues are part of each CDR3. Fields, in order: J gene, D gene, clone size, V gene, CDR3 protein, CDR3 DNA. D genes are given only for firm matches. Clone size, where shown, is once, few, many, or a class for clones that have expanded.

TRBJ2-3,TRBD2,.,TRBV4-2,CASSDRLAGEDTQYF,TGTGCCAGCAGCGACCGACTAGCGGGGGAAGATACGCAGTATTTT
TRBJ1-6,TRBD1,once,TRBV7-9,CASTPGGYNSPLHF,TGTGCCAGCACCCCAGGGGGTTATAATTCACCCCTCCACTTT
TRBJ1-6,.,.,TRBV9,CASSTYELGSTETPLHF,TGTGCCAGCAGCACCTATGAGCTGGGTTCGACAGAGACACCCCTCCACTTT
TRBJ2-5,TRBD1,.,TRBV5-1,CASSLPRTGYQETQYF,TGCGCCAGCAGCCTGCCAAGGACAGGGTACCAAGAGACCCAGTACTTC
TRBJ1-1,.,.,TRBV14,CASSQDMRSTEAFF,TGTGCCAGCAGCCAAGATATGAGGAGCACTGAAGCTTTCTTT
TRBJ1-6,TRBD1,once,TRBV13,CASSFGQVNSPLHF,TGTGCCAGCAGCTTTGGACAGGTTAATTCACCCCTCCACTTT
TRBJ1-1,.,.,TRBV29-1,CSVGRVNTEAFF,TGCAGCGTTGGCAGGGTGAACACTGAAGCTTTCTTT
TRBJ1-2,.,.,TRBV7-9,CASSLASGHPFNYGYTF,TGTGCCAGCAGCTTAGCGTCGGGACATCCGTTTAACTATGGCTACACCTTC
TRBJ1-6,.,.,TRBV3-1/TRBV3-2,CASSSRDSPLHF,TGTGCCAGCAGCTCTCGGGATTCACCCCTCCACTTT
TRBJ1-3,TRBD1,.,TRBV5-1,CASSPRGSYGNTIYF,TGCGCCAGCAGCCCCAGGGGGTCGTATGGAAACACCATATATTTT
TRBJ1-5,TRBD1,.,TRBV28,CASRGGQGAVNQPQHF,TGTGCCAGCAGGGGGGGGCAGGGGGCCGTCAATCAGCCCCAGCATTTT
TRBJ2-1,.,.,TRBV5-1,CASSLGTGFNEQFF,TGCGCCAGCAGCTTGGGTACAGGGTTCAATGAGCAGTTCTTC
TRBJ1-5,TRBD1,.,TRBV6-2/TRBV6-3,CASSSVGTGLQPQHF,TGTGCCAGCAGTTCTGTCGGGACAGGTTTACAGCCCCAGCATTTT
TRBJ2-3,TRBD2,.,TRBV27,CASSPIRTSGGDTQYF,TGTGCCAGCAGCCCCATACGGACTAGCGGAGGGGATACGCAGTATTTT
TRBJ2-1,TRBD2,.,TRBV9,CASSVALRGVPYNEQFF,TGTGCCAGCAGCGTAGCTTTGCGGGGGGTACCCTACAATGAGCAGTTCTTC
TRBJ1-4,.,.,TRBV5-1,CASGPQRINEKLFF,TGCGCCAGCGGACCCCAGCGGATAAATGAAAAACTGTTTTTT
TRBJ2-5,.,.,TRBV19,CASLAGETQYF,TGTGCCAGTCTGGCGGGAGAGACCCAGTACTTC
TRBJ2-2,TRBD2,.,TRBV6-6,CASTRASGGTGELFF,TGTGCCAGCACAAGGGCTAGCGGGGGGACCGGGGAGCTGTTTTTT
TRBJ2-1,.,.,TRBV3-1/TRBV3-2,CASSQPQAYNEQFF,TGTGCCAGCAGCCAACCACAGGCTTACAATGAGCAGTTCTTC
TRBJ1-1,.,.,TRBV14,CASEEQGLVNTEAFF,TGTGCCAGCGAGGAGCAGGGATTGGTGAACACTGAAGCTTTCTTT